Following are 30 T cell receptor beta chains from one sample sequenced in a study of T-cell memory formation after mild COVID-19. TCRdb used MiXCR to reprocess the 5' RACE reads, holding one entry per CDR3 protein. The profile shows 470,000 or so distinct CDR3 sequences, 18% of them singletons. The sequencing input was PBMCs or a T cell subset sorted from them (not recorded which). The source of these receptors is an adult woman who had mild COVID-19 (a few samples of this study predate the infection). Cell type and time point are not known.

V usage is TRBV27 and J usage is TRBJ1-4; no reliable D call. The V end lost 6 bases, the J end lost 0 bases, and 20 bases lay between the germline ends. Germline V gene lookup returns CDR1 MNHEY and CDR2 SMNVEV (reference sequence). The CDR3 spans 18 residues. As DNA, the CDR3 is TGTGCCAGCAGCCCGGGATTTCCCCTCTATGCAACTAATGAAAAACTGTTTTTT. It is translated as CASSPGFPLYATNEKLFF.

The V gene is TRBV27, the J gene TRBJ2-1, with 7 bases aligning to TRBD1. J lost 8 bases, V lost 3 bases, and 7 bases had no gene match. The germline CDR1 and CDR2 sequences are MNHEY and SMNVEV (reference sequence). CDR3 length equals 14 residues. The CDR3 here is CASSFGQAMDEQFF. The CDR3 DNA reads as TGTGCCAGCAGTTTCGGACAGGCAATGGATGAGCAGTTCTTC.

This clonotype was counted a few times. This chain uses TRBV12-3 or TRBV12-4 with TRBJ1-5, with 8 bases that match TRBD1. The ends lost 7 bases at V and 2 bases at J; junction bases unmatched: 22. The CDR3 extends over 20 amino acids. The CDR3 DNA reads TGTGCCAGCACTAACCTGGTGGGCAGGGGGCGGTTTTTGGGCAATCAGCCCCAGCATTTT. It is translated as CASTNLVGRGRFLGNQPQHF.

In its sample, this clonotype was seen many times. The CDR3 reads CASSYGESITEAFF. In nucleotides, the CDR3 is TGTGCCAGCAGTTACGGGGAGTCTATCACTGAAGCTTTCTTT. V and J are TRBV6-5 and TRBJ1-1, with unresolved D. CDR1 is MNHEY and CDR2 is SVGAGI in the germline V gene. V was clipped by 2 bases and J by 4 bases, with 11 bases between them. The CDR3 extends over 14 amino acids.

The chain employs TRBV12-3 or TRBV12-4 and TRBJ2-7; D is unclear. The CDR3 consists of 15 residues. The V gene lost 3 bases and the J gene lost 2 bases, with 14 bases spanning the gap. CDR3 bases: TGTGCCAGCAGTTTCGTCGGCGCAGGAGCCTACGAGCAGTACTTC. It specifies CASSFVGAGAYEQYF.

The rearrangement links TRBV7-2 to TRBJ2-1, with 7 positions matching TRBD1. V gave up 3 bases and J gave up 9 bases; unmatched junction bases: 8. This CDR3 has 14 residues. CDR1 and CDR2 (germline): SGHTA, FQGNSA. The CDR3 protein is CASSLDRYTTEQFF. CDR3 nucleotides: TGTGCCAGCAGCTTGGACAGGTACACCACTGAGCAGTTCTTC.

J is TRBJ2-3 and V is TRBV7-2, with 10 bases matching TRBD2. The CDR3 sequence is 16 residues long. The germline gives CDR1 SGHTA, CDR2 FQGNSA. The J segment lost 5 bases and the V segment lost 6 bases, leaving 11 bases of the junction unmatched. Here the CDR3 reads CASRSLAGVSRDTQYF. CDR3 DNA: TGTGCCAGCAGGTCGCTAGCGGGAGTTAGTAGAGATACGCAGTATTTT.

Only a few counts were recorded for this clonotype. The rearrangement uses TRBV7-9 and TRBJ2-2; D may be TRBD1 (6 bases). The CDR3 is made up of 14 amino acids. The germline gives CDR1 SEHNR, CDR2 FQNEAQ (reference sequence). The V end lost 2 bases, the J end lost 7 bases, and 11 bases lay between the germline ends. The CDR3 DNA sequence: TGTGCCAGCAGCTTATGGGACAATGACGGGGAGCTGTTTTTT. It codes for CASSLWDNDGELFF.

This clonotype has a handful of counts. The gene calls are TRBV29-1 and TRBJ2-3; D ambiguous. Germline V gene sequence: CDR1 SQVTM, CDR2 ANQGSEA. Trimming removed 6 bases from V and 3 bases from J, with 16 bases in between. The CDR3 length is 14 residues. CDR3 in amino acids: CSVALGIRTDTQYF. Written as DNA, the CDR3 is TGCAGCGTGGCACTTGGTATCCGTACAGATACGCAGTATTTT.

In its sample, this clonotype was seen a few times. The rearrangement joins TRBV5-4 to TRBJ2-1; no firm D call. V lost 5 bases, J lost 9 bases, and 15 bases lay in between. The CDR3 contains 13 residues. CDR1 is SGHNT, CDR2 YYREEE, per germline (reference sequence). CDR3 loop: CASRPDAGIEQFF. The CDR3 DNA is TGTGCCAGCAGGCCGGACGCAGGTATTGAGCAGTTCTTC.

This clonotype came up a few times. This chain links TRBV9 with TRBJ2-5; D is perhaps TRBD1 (5 bases). Germline CDR1 is SGDLS and CDR2 is YYNGEE. The CDR3 contains 14 residues. Trimming pared 0 bases from V and 7 bases from J, leaving 13 bases between. DNA for the CDR3: TGTGCCAGCAGCGTAGCTTGGGGCCCGGGGACCCAGTACTTC. As protein: CASSVAWGPGTQYF.

This chain connects TRBV12-3 or TRBV12-4 to TRBJ2-7; 14 nucleotides agree with TRBD2. The CDR3 covers 15 residues. J gave up 6 bases and V 6 bases, and 7 bases lay outside the gene matches. The CDR3: CASRQTSGRVVEQYF. CDR3 nucleotides: TGTGCCAGCAGGCAGACTAGCGGGAGGGTAGTCGAGCAGTACTTC.

This rearrangement joins TRBV19 to TRBJ1-2; D gene ambiguous. Trimming pared 5 bases from V and 8 bases from J, leaving 9 bases between. In germline, CDR1 is LNHDA, CDR2 SQIVND (reference sequence). The CDR3 covers 11 residues. Here the CDR3 DNA reads TGTGCCAGTAGTTTCGCGTGGGGCTACACCTTC. Encoded protein: CASSFAWGYTF.

The chain has TRBV6-5 and TRBJ1-1, with a tentative D call TRBD1 (5 bases). The length of the CDR3 is 13 residues. The V end lost 6 bases, the J end lost 5 bases, and 13 bases lay between the germline ends. Germline V gene sequence: CDR1 MNHEY, CDR2 SVGAGI. The CDR3, as DNA: TGTGCCAGCAGGGCAGGCGGGGGGACTGAAGCTTTCTTT. Translating gives CASRAGGGTEAFF.

This clonotype has a handful of counts. This chain links TRBV3-1 with TRBJ2-7; D not certain. The length of the CDR3 is 13 residues. Trimming took 4 bases from V and 6 from J, leaving 13 bases between them. CDR1 is LGHDT, CDR2 YNNKEL, per germline (reference sequence). CDR3 nucleotides: TGTGCCAGCAGCCGATCACCGCCGACCGAGCAGTACTTC. Its translation: CASSRSPPTEQYF.

This clonotype occurred a few times. The chain employs TRBV4-1 and TRBJ1-2; 7 positions match TRBD1. From germline, CDR1 is MGHRA and CDR2 YSYEKL. CDR3 length equals 14 residues. The ends lost 1 base at V and 3 bases at J; junction bases unmatched: 2. CDR3 in amino acids: CASSQGGGYYGYTF. CDR3 coding DNA: TGCGCCAGCAGCCAAGGAGGGGGCTACTATGGCTACACCTTC.

This chain connects TRBV12-3 or TRBV12-4 to TRBJ2-5, with D perhaps matching TRBD2 (5 bases). The CDR3 extends over 15 amino acids. Trimming shortened V by 5 bases and J by 5 bases, and 18 bases separated the two germline ends. Here the CDR3 reads CASSQRETGWETQYF. The CDR3 DNA sequence: TGTGCCAGCAGTCAAAGGGAGACGGGCTGGGAGACCCAGTACTTC.

This clonotype was counted at least ten times. This rearrangement joins TRBV7-9 to TRBJ2-3; tentatively, D is TRBD2 (5 bases). Germline CDR1 SEHNR, CDR2 FQNEAQ (reference sequence). With 5 bases removed from V and 5 bases from J, the gap between germline ends came to 11 bases. The CDR3 length is 13 residues. The CDR3, as DNA: TGTGCCAGCAGCCTAGGGAGCGGAGATACGCAGTATTTT. It translates to CASSLGSGDTQYF.

A few counts support this clonotype. The chain carries TRBV7-3 and TRBJ2-5, with TRBD2 matching over 9 bases. The CDR3 is made up of 15 amino acids. The junction had 6 bases not matched to a gene; V was cut back by 5 bases and J by 2 bases. From germline, CDR1 is SGHTA and CDR2 FQGTGA. The CDR3 region has the DNA TGTGCCAGCAGCGTGAGCGGGGGGCCTCAAGAGACCCAGTACTTC. Translation gives CASSVSGGPQETQYF.

The chain combines TRBV18 with TRBJ1-5, with 11 bases identical to TRBD1. In germline, CDR1 is KGHSH, CDR2 LQKENI. Trimming at V came to 3 bases and at J to 4 bases, leaving 5 bases not matched to a gene. This CDR3 spans 16 amino acids. CDR3 bases: TGTGCCAGCTCACCCGGGACAGGGGGTAAAAATCAGCCCCAGCATTTT. This translates into CASSPGTGGKNQPQHF. Variable domain in full (rest from reference TRBV18 and TRBJ1-5): NAGVMQNPRHLVRRRGQEARLRCSPMKGHSHVYWYRQLPEEGLKFMVYLQKENIIDESGMPKERFSAEFPKEGPSILRIQQVVRGDSAAYFCASSPGTGGKNQPQHFGDGTRLSIL.

This clonotype was counted at least ten times. CDR3: CASSQEPSGGSNEQFF. CDR3 bases: TGCGCCAGCAGCCAAGAACCTAGCGGGGGGTCCAATGAGCAGTTCTTC. V and J are TRBV4-1 and TRBJ2-1; 11 bases are shared with TRBD2. V was pared by 0 bases and J by 6 bases, with 4 bases of the junction left unmatched. In germline, CDR1 is MGHRA, CDR2 YSYEKL. The CDR3 sequence is 16 residues long.

The chain couples TRBV3-1 to TRBJ2-5; D is undetermined. The germline gives CDR1 LGHDT, CDR2 YNNKEL (reference sequence). The germline V and J ends were trimmed by 1 base and 7 bases, with 19 bases remaining between them. The CDR3 is 16 amino acids. CDR3 region: CASSQGMDRGPGTQYF. Here the CDR3 DNA reads TGTGCCAGCAGCCAAGGCATGGACCGTGGACCAGGGACCCAGTACTTC.

This clonotype occurred many times. This chain connects TRBV14 to TRBJ1-2; D may be TRBD1 (5 bases). The V gene's germline CDR1 is SGHDN and CDR2 FVKESK. This CDR3 contains 13 residues. Trimming removed 4 bases from V and 0 bases from J, with 6 bases in between. This CDR3 is CASSPTANYGYTF. The CDR3 bases are TGTGCCAGCAGCCCGACAGCTAACTATGGCTACACCTTC.

The genes are TRBV27 and TRBJ2-1; TRBD1 matches 7 bases. Germline lookup yields CDR1 MNHEY and CDR2 SMNVEV (reference sequence). The CDR3 is 15 amino acids. V trimming: 6 bases; J trimming: 0 bases; junction bases outside the gene matches: 5. CDR3 loop: CASRLTGSSYNEQFF. CDR3 sequence (DNA): TGTGCCAGCAGACTGACAGGGAGCTCCTACAATGAGCAGTTCTTC.

V usage is TRBV20-1 and J usage is TRBJ1-5; tentative D call: TRBD1 (6 bases). The germline gives CDR1 DFQATT, CDR2 SNEGSKA (reference sequence). The CDR3 contains 14 residues. V lost 0 bases and J lost 5, with 11 bases in between. The CDR3 sequence: CSARDLRGDQPQHF. CDR3 DNA: TGCAGTGCTAGAGATCTAAGGGGGGATCAGCCCCAGCATTTT.

The chain employs TRBV24-1 and TRBJ1-5; D not resolved. The V and J ends lost 5 bases and 9 bases respectively, with 13 bases between them. This CDR3 region has 13 residues. Germline lookup yields CDR1 KGHDR and CDR2 SFDVKD. The CDR3 spells CATSVEATGPQHF. As DNA, the CDR3 is TGTGCCACCAGTGTAGAGGCCACCGGGCCCCAGCATTTT.

This clonotype turned up a few times. CDR3 in DNA: TGTGCCACCAGTGATCACCGGGCCGGAGGCTACGAGCAGTACTTC. Protein sequence: CATSDHRAGGYEQYF. V and J are TRBV24-1 and TRBJ2-7, with a possible D match to TRBD2 (5 bases). CDR1 and CDR2 (germline): KGHDR, SFDVKD. With 3 bases removed from V and 3 bases from J, the gap between germline ends came to 14 bases. This CDR3 spans 15 amino acids.

The rearrangement uses TRBV25-1 and TRBJ2-1; 7 bases match TRBD2. Germline V gene sequence: CDR1 MGHDK, CDR2 SYGVNS. The CDR3 length is 17 residues. V trimming: 8 bases; J trimming: 8 bases; junction bases outside the gene matches: 21. The CDR3 nucleotides are TGTGCCAGCCCTAGAGTGGGAGGGCCTGTTGTTGTCTATGAGCAGTTCTTC. The encoded protein is CASPRVGGPVVVYEQFF.

At least ten counts were recorded for this clonotype. The rearrangement uses TRBV7-9 and TRBJ2-3; TRBD1 matches 11 bases. V shed 5 bases, J shed 2 bases, and the junction held 6 bases outside the gene matches. Germline assignment: CDR1 SEHNR and CDR2 FQNEAQ (reference sequence). This CDR3 has 16 amino acids. The CDR3 DNA sequence: TGTGCCAGCAGCGACCGGGACAGGGGGTTCACAGATACGCAGTATTTT. This sequence encodes CASSDRDRGFTDTQYF.

This clonotype has more than one count but fewer than ten. The rearrangement uses TRBV7-9 and TRBJ2-7; 7 positions match TRBD1. The CDR3 loop spans 18 amino acids. Trimming took 2 bases from V and 2 from J; bases not matched to a gene: 15. The germline V gene has CDR1 SEHNR and CDR2 FQNEAQ (reference sequence). CDR3 in DNA: TGTGCCAGCAGCTTAATGGCGTCGGTTCCGGGACAGACCTACGAGCAGTACTTC. Translating gives CASSLMASVPGQTYEQYF. Full variable domain (missing parts from reference TRBV7-9 and TRBJ2-7): DTGVSQNPRHKITKRGQNVTFRCDPISEHNRLYWYRQTLGQGPEFLTYFQNEAQLEKSRLLSDRFSAERPKGSFSTLEIQRTEQGDSAMYLCASSLMASVPGQTYEQYFGPGTRLTVT.